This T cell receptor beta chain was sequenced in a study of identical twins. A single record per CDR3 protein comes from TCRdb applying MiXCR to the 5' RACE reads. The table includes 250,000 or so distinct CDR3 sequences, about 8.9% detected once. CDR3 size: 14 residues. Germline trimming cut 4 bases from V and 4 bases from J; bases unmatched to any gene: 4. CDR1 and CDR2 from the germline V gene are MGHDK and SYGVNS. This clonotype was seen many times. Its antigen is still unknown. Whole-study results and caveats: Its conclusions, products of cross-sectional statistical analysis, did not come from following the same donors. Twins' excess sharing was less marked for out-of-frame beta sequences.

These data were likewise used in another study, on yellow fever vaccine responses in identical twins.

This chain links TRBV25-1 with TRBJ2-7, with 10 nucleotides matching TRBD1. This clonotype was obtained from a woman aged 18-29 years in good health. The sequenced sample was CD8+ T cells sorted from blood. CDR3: CASSARDRGYEQYF. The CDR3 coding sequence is TGTGCCAGCAGTGCCCGGGACAGGGGTTACGAGCAGTACTTC.